Shown below are 31 T cell receptor beta chains from a single sample sequenced in a study of monozygotic twins with inflammatory bowel disease. With the 5' RACE reads reprocessed, TCRdb shows one record per CDR3 protein and no DNA. In all, the sample yields around 140,000 distinct CDR3 sequences. Source material: blood. The receptors were gathered from a human donor with ulcerative colitis or Crohn's disease, or a healthy co-twin of an affected twin (not recorded which).

The chain employs TRBV11-2 and TRBJ2-1; TCRdb selects TRBD1, and the lack of DNA leaves this call unchecked. The germline V gene has CDR1 SGHAT and CDR2 FQNNGV. The CDR3 has 14 residues. CDR3 residues: CASSLGGQGPEQFF.

The J gene is TRBJ1-5, the V gene TRBV27; TCRdb names TRBD1, which stays unverified in the absence of DNA. This CDR3 region has 16 residues. CDR1 MNHEY and CDR2 SMNVEV come from the germline V gene (reference sequence). The CDR3 sequence: CASSYGGGYGNQPQHF.

The chain carries TRBV20-1 and TRBJ2-5; with no DNA, the TCRdb D assignment of TRBD1 cannot be verified. The CDR3 loop spans 14 amino acids. CDR1 DFQATT and CDR2 SNEGSKA come from the germline V gene (reference sequence). The chain's CDR3 is CSARSQTGSETQYF.

V is TRBV11-2 and J is TRBJ1-1; there is no DNA to check the TCRdb D call of TRBD1. The V gene's germline CDR1 is SGHAT and CDR2 FQNNGV. This CDR3 spans 14 amino acids. The CDR3 loop is CASSLAGEYTEAFF.

The gene calls are TRBV4-2 and TRBJ2-7; the TCRdb D gene call, TRBD1, has no DNA to confirm it. The CDR3 runs 16 residues. Germline CDR1 and CDR2: LGHNA and YNFKEQ. The CDR3 sequence is CASSQDVYRVSYEQYF.

The rearrangement uses TRBV3-1 and TRBJ2-7. From germline, CDR1 is LGHDT and CDR2 YNNKEL (reference sequence). This CDR3 has 14 residues. The CDR3 protein is CASSPVWGPYEQYF.

The gene calls are TRBV5-1 and TRBJ2-2. CDR3 size: 14 residues. CDR1 and CDR2 (germline): SGHRS, YFSETQ. CDR3 region: CGSSVDRTTGELFF. The full variable domain, completed using reference TRBV5-1 and TRBJ2-2, is KAGVTQTPRYLIKTRGQQVTLSCSPISGHRSVSWYQQTPGQGLQFLFEYFSETQRNKGNFPGRFSGRQFSNSRSEMNVSTLELGDSALYLCGSSVDRTTGELFFGEGSRLTVL.

The chain links TRBV5-1 to TRBJ1-5; TCRdb's assignment of TRBD1 cannot be checked, as there is no DNA. CDR1 is SGHRS, CDR2 YFSETQ, per germline. This CDR3 spans 12 amino acids. CDR3 region: CASSPSQVPQHF.

The J gene is TRBJ1-3, the V gene TRBV11-3. In germline, CDR1 is SGHNT, CDR2 YENEEA. The CDR3 sequence is 13 residues long. The CDR3 loop reads CASSPSTGNTIYF. Full variable domain (outside the CDR3, taken from reference TRBV11-3 and TRBJ1-3): EAGVVQSPRYKIIEKKQPVAFWCNPISGHNTLYWYLQNLGQGPELLIRYENEEAVDDSQLPKDRFSAERLKGVDSTLKIQPAELGDSAVYLCASSPSTGNTIYFGEGSWLTVV.

The J gene is TRBJ2-1, the V gene TRBV28. The CDR3 totals 13 residues. CDR1 MDHEN and CDR2 SYDVKM come from the germline V gene. CDR3 loop: CASSLTTTNEQFF.

V and J are TRBV5-1 and TRBJ2-7; the TCRdb call, TRBD1, lacks DNA for checking. This CDR3 has 14 residues. The germline CDR1 and CDR2 sequences are SGHRS and YFSETQ. CDR3 residues: CASSTGTGGVEQYF.

The rearrangement links TRBV20-1 to TRBJ2-1; the D gene TCRdb calls, TRBD1, cannot be checked with no DNA. Germline loops: CDR1 DFQATT, CDR2 SNEGSKA (reference sequence). The CDR3 runs 11 residues. CDR3: CSALPWNEQFF.

The chain employs TRBV28 and TRBJ2-3; the D call from TCRdb, TRBD2, cannot be confirmed without DNA. The CDR3 consists of 17 residues. CDR1 is MDHEN, CDR2 SYDVKM, per germline. This CDR3 reads CASSFGLLAGGPDTQYF.

This sequence joins TRBV3-1 and TRBJ2-3; TCRdb outputs TRBD2, but without DNA this stays unchecked. The CDR3 has 14 residues. The germline V gene encodes CDR1 LGHDT and CDR2 YNNKEL (reference sequence). This chain's CDR3 is CASSPASAGDTQYF.

The rearrangement uses TRBV29-1 and TRBJ1-1. This CDR3 is 12 amino acids long. CDR1 is SQVTM, CDR2 ANQGSEA, per germline. CDR3 sequence reads: CSAGTENTEAFF.

The V call is TRBV9, the J call TRBJ2-1. Germline assignment: CDR1 SGDLS and CDR2 YYNGEE. There are 13 residues in the CDR3. The CDR3 sequence is CASSVSNHNEQFF.

The genes are TRBV11-3 and TRBJ2-1; TCRdb names TRBD2, which stays unverified in the absence of DNA. This CDR3 region has 19 residues. Germline V gene sequence: CDR1 SGHNT, CDR2 YENEEA. The CDR3 is CASSSAGGRASLGSNEQFF. Full variable domain (missing parts from reference TRBV11-3 and TRBJ2-1): EAGVVQSPRYKIIEKKQPVAFWCNPISGHNTLYWYLQNLGQGPELLIRYENEEAVDDSQLPKDRFSAERLKGVDSTLKIQPAELGDSAVYLCASSSAGGRASLGSNEQFFGPGTRLTVL.

CDR3 sequence: CASSWGTGATEAFF. The chain links TRBV5-1 to TRBJ1-1; with no DNA, the TCRdb D assignment of TRBD1 cannot be verified. The CDR3 is 14 residues long. Germline values: CDR1 SGHRS, CDR2 YFSETQ. Based on the CDR3 plus reference TRBV5-1 and TRBJ1-1, the full variable domain is KAGVTQTPRYLIKTRGQQVTLSCSPISGHRSVSWYQQTPGQGLQFLFEYFSETQRNKGNFPGRFSGRQFSNSRSEMNVSTLELGDSALYLCASSWGTGATEAFFGQGTRLTVV.

V and J are TRBV4-3 and TRBJ2-2; lacking DNA, the TRBD2 call made by TCRdb goes unchecked. This CDR3 is 18 amino acids long. Germline V gene lookup returns CDR1 LGHNA and CDR2 YSLEER. CDR3 protein: CASSPLPPGGTNTGELFF.

The V call is TRBV18, the J call TRBJ2-5; the D call from TCRdb, TRBD1, cannot be confirmed without DNA. The V gene's germline CDR1 is KGHSH and CDR2 LQKENI. The CDR3 length is 14 residues. This chain's CDR3 is CASSPDQGAETQYF.

The CDR3 reads CASSQEGGGLRTDTQYF. The V and J genes are TRBV3-1 and TRBJ2-3; TCRdb gives TRBD2 as the D gene, but with no DNA this cannot be confirmed. Germline V gene sequence: CDR1 LGHDT, CDR2 YNNKEL (reference sequence). The CDR3 is 17 amino acids.

The V call is TRBV20-1, the J call TRBJ2-2; without DNA, the TCRdb call of TRBD2 cannot be checked. The CDR3 spans 16 residues. The V gene's germline CDR1 is DFQATT and CDR2 SNEGSKA (reference sequence). The CDR3 here is CSARVGGRINTGELFF.

The rearrangement joins TRBV18 to TRBJ2-1; TCRdb gives TRBD2 as the D gene, but with no DNA this cannot be confirmed. This CDR3 has 19 amino acids. Germline CDR1 and CDR2: KGHSH and LQKENI. CDR3 loop: CASSQPGLAGGSSYNEQFF.

This chain links TRBV12-3 or TRBV12-4 with TRBJ1-2; TCRdb designates TRBD1, a call that cannot be tested without DNA. The CDR3 is 16 residues long. This CDR3 is CASSSGTGGWGYGYTF.

The chain recombines TRBV12-3 or TRBV12-4 with TRBJ1-1. The CDR3 is 14 residues long. The CDR3 sequence is CASSFGRMNTEAFF.

This chain connects TRBV14 to TRBJ1-1. Per the germline V gene, CDR1 is SGHDN and CDR2 is FVKESK. CDR3 length: 16 residues. CDR3 sequence: CASSRGPGLLNTEAFF.

This chain links TRBV25-1 with TRBJ2-4; with no DNA, the TCRdb D assignment of TRBD1 cannot be verified. This CDR3 region has 15 residues. The V gene's germline CDR1 is MGHDK and CDR2 SYGVNS. The chain's CDR3 is CASSDTGTGMVIQYF.

The V call is TRBV10-3, the J call TRBJ1-3; as DNA is missing, the TRBD1 call by TCRdb cannot be tested. Germline CDR1 reads ENHRY; CDR2 reads SYGVKD. CDR3 length: 14 amino acids. The CDR3: CATGGGISGNTIYF.

The chain has TRBV6-2 or TRBV6-3 and TRBJ2-5; TCRdb gives TRBD2 as the D gene, but with no DNA this cannot be confirmed. Germline CDR1 reads MNHEY; CDR2 reads SVGEGT. CDR3 length equals 12 residues. CDR3 protein: CASSYGGRTQYF.

The CDR3 reads CASSRLWGPDLLYNEQFF. The V call is TRBV5-1, the J call TRBJ2-1; the D gene TCRdb calls, TRBD2, cannot be checked with no DNA. The germline CDR1 and CDR2 sequences are SGHRS and YFSETQ. The CDR3 has 18 residues.

V usage is TRBV7-2 and J usage is TRBJ2-1; without DNA, the TCRdb call of TRBD2 cannot be checked. Germline CDR1 is SGHTA and CDR2 is FQGNSA. The CDR3 has 15 amino acids. CDR3 amino acids: CASSFTSGNVNEQFF.